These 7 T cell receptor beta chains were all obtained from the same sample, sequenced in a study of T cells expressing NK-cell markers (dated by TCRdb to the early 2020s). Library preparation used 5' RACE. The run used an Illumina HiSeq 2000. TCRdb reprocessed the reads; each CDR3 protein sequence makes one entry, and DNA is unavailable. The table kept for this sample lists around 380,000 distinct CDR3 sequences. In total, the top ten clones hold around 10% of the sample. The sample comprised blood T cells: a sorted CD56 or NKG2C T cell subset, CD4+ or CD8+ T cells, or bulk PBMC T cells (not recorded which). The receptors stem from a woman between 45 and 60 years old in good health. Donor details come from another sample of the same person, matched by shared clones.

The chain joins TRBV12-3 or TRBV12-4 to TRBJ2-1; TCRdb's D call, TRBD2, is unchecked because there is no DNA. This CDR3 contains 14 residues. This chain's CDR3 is CASSLIGLVNEQFF.

CDR3 in amino acids: CASSSGTILYNEQFF. The chain is built from TRBV7-9 and TRBJ2-1; absent DNA, TCRdb's TRBD2 call cannot be checked. Germline-derived CDR1 and CDR2 are SEHNR and FQNEAQ (reference sequence). This CDR3 is 15 amino acids long.

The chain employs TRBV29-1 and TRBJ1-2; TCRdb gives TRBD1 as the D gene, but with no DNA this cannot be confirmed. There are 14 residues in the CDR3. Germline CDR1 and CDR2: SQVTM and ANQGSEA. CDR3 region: CSALGRDGNYGYTF.

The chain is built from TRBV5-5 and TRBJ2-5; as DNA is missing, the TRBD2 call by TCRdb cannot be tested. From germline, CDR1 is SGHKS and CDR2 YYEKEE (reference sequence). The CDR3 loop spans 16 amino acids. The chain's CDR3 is CASSSGPVVQRETQYF. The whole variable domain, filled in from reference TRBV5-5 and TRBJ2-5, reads DAGVTQSPTHLIKTRGQQVTLRCSPISGHKSVSWYQQVLGQGPQFIFQYYEKEERGRGNFPDRFSARQFPNYSSELNVNALLLGDSALYLCASSSGPVVQRETQYFGPGTRLLVL.

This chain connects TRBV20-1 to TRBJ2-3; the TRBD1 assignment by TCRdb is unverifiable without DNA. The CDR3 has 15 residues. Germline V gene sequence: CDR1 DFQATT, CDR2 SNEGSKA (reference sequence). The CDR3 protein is CSGRSQQGKPDTQYF.

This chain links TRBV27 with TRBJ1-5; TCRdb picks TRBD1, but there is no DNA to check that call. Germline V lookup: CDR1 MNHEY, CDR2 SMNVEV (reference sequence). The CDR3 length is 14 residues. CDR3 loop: CASRYLGVDQPQHF.

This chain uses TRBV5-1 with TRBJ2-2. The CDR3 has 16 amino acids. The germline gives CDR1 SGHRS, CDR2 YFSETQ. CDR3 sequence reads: CASSEILMRNTGELFF.